This T cell receptor beta chain was profiled in a study of vaccination and CD4 T cells after COVID-19. Per the germline V gene, CDR1 is MNHNS and CDR2 is SASEGT. CDR3 length: 17 residues. V gave up 6 bases and J gave up 0 bases; unmatched junction bases: 11. Treatment: roughly ten-day PBMC culture with coronavirus spike peptide pools or control peptides (ViraFEST assay). On this clonotype itself: The target antigen is unknown.

Sequencing of cultured CD4+ T cell DNA used the Oncomine TCR Beta short-read assay. TCRdb reprocessed the PCR reads via MiXCR and lists one record per CDR3 protein. Of about 20,000 distinct CDR3 sequences listed, just under 45% are singletons. This clonotype was sampled from a human donor who had recovered from COVID-19. J is TRBJ1-5 and V is TRBV6-1, with TRBD1 matching over 7 bases. Sequences were obtained from CD4+ T cells from blood, cultured in vitro. CDR3 region: CASRGGQDANSNQPQHF. The CDR3 DNA follows: TGTGCCAGCAGAGGAGGACAGGACGCGAATAGCAATCAGCCCCAGCATTTT.